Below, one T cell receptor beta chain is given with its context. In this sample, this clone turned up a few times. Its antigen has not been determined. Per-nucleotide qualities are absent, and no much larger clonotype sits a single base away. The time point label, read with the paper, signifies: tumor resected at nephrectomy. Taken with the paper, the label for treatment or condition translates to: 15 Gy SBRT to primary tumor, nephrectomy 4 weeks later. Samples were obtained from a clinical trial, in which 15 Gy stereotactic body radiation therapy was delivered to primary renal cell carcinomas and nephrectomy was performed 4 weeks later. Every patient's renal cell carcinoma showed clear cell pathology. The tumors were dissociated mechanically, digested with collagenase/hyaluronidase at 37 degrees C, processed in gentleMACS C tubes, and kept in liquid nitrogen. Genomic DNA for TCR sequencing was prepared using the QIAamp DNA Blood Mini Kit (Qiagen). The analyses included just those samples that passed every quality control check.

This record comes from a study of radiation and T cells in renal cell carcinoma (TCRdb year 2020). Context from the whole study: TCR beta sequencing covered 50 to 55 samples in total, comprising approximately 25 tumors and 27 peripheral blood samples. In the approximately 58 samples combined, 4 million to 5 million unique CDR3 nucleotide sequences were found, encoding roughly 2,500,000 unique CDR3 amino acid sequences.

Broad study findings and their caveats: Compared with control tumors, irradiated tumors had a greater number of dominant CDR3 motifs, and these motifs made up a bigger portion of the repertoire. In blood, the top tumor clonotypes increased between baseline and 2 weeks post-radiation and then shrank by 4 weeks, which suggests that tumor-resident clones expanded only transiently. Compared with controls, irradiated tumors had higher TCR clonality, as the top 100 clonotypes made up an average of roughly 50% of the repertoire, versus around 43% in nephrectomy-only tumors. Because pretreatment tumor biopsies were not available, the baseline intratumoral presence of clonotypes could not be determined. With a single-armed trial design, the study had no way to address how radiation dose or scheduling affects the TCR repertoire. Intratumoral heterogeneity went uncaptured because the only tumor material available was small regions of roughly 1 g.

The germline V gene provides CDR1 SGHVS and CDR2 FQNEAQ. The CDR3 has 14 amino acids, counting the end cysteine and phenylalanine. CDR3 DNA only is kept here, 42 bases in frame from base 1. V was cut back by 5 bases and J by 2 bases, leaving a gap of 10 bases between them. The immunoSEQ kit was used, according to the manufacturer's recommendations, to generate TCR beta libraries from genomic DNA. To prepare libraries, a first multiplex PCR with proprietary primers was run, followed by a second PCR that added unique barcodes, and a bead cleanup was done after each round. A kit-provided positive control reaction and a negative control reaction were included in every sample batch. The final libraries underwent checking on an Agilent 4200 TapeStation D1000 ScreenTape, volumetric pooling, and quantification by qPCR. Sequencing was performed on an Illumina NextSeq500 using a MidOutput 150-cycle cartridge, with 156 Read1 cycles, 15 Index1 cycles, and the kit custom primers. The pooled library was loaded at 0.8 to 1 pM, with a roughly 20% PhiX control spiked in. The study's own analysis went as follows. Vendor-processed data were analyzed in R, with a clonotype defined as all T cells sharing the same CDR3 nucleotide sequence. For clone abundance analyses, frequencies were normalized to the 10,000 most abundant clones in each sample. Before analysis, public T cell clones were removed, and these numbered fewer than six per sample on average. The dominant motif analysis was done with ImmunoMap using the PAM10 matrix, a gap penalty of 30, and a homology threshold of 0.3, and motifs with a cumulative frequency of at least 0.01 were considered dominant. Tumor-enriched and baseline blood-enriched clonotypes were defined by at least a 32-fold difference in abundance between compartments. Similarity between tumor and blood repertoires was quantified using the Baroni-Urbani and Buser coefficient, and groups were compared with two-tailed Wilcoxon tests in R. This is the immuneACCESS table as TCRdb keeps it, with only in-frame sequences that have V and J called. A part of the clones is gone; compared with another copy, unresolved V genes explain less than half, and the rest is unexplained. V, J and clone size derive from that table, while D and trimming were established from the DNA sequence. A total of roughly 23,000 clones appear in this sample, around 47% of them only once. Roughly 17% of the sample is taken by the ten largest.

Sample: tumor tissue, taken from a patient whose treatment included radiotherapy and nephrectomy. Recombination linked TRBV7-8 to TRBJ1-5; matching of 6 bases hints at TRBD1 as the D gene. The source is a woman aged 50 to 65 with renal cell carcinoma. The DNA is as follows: TGTGCCAGCAGCCCCCGGACAGGCAATCAGCCCCAGCATTTT. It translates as CASSPRTGNQPQHF.